Detailed here is one TCR beta chain. This specimen comes from a study of blood T cell repertoires in COVID-19. Study details: Both acute and convalescent COVID-19 samples were obtained from the United States, Italy and Spain. The cDNA or gDNA used as material had been derived from T cells, B-cell-depleted T cells, or PBMCs.

As handled by the study authors: Reference gene primer amplification gave estimated nucleated cell counts. The method was immunoSEQ multiplex PCR; TCRdb's version includes in-frame clones alone and lacks a portion of them. The D gene and trimming were derived from the DNA, and the V and J assignments and clone size from that table. The sample has roughly 200,000 clones; more than 75% are singletons. CDR1 is KGHSH, CDR2 LQKENI, per germline. The CDR3 totals 17 residues. V was clipped by 4 bases and J by 2 bases; unmatched bases: 8. The clonotype comes from a woman between 45 and 60 years old with active or convalescent COVID-19. The sequenced material came from peripheral blood. The gene calls are TRBV18 and TRBJ2-6; 7 nucleotides match TRBD1. The CDR3 reads CASSRDSPAPGANVLTF. The CDR3 region has the DNA TGTGCCAGCTCACGGGACAGCCCAGCCCCTGGGGCCAACGTCCTGACTTTC.